This T cell receptor beta chain was sequenced during a study of regulatory T cells in long-lasting Graves disease. Time point reported: newly diagnosed GD, antithyroid drugs for less than 3 months. Making the TCR library involved RNA that had been extracted from PBMCs. EDTA tubes received roughly 9.7 milliliters of drawn peripheral blood. Both iRepertoire HTBI primers and Arm-PCR of CDR3 regions were used to build the TCR beta libraries. In the study's own analysis: Taken together, the samples had fewer than 65 TRBV and 14 TRBJ segments identified. TCRdb called the multiplex PCR reads again in MiXCR, with one record for every CDR3 protein. These V and J calls are TCRdb output, not the study's own analysis. The data hold roughly 350,000 distinct CDR3 sequences, with roughly 16% observed a single time. In its sample, this clonotype was seen many times. Germline values: CDR1 MNHEY, CDR2 SMNVEV (reference sequence). V shed 6 bases, J shed 7 bases, and the junction held 7 bases outside the gene matches. The CDR3 has 13 residues.

This same sample was also part of a study on T cells in Graves' hyperthyroidism and ophthalmopathy. Per that paper: Diagnosing involved the use of clinical symptoms, serum thyroxine and TRAb, thyroid ultrasound and orbital computed tomography.

Specimen: peripheral blood mononuclear cells (PBMCs), collected at new diagnosis, from a patient treated with antithyroid drugs. The sequence was collected from a woman aged 18-29 years with Graves disease. V usage is TRBV27 and J usage is TRBJ1-2, with 8 positions matching TRBD1. In DNA, the CDR3 is TGTGCCAGCAGACTGACAGGGGCAGCTGGCTACACCTTC. Translation gives CASRLTGAAGYTF.